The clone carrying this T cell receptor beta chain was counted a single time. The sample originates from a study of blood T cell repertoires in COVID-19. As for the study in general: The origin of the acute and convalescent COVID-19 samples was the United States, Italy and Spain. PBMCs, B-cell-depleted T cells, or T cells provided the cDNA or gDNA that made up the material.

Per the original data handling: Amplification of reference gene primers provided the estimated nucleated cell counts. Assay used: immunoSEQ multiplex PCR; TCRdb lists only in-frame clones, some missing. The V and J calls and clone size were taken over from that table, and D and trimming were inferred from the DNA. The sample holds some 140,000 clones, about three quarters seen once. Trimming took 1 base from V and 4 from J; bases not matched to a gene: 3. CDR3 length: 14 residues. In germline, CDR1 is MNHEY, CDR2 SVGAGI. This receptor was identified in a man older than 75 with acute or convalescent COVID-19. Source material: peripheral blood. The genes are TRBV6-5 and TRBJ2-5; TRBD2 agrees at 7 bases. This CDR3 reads CASSYFREGETQYF. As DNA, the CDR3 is TGTGCCAGCAGTTACTTCAGGGAGGGAGAGACCCAGTACTTC.